Presented here are 27 T cell receptor beta chains from one specimen sequenced in a study of cytomegalovirus exposure and HLA in healthy donors. Data came from immunoSEQ multiplex PCR; TCRdb stores just in-frame clones and leaves some out. Among about 120,000 clones listed, roughly 95% were seen once. The sample comprised PBMCs. All receptors come from a man younger than 35 in good health and CMV-seronegative.

J is TRBJ2-7 and V is TRBV19; tentative D call: TRBD1 (5 bases). Trimming took off 0 bases at V and 7 bases at J, with 16 bases between the two ends. The CDR3 runs 15 residues. Germline V gene data show CDR1 as LNHDA and CDR2 as SQIVND (reference sequence). The CDR3 loop reads CASSIDPQGPREQYF. CDR3 nucleotides: TGTGCCAGTAGTATAGATCCGCAGGGCCCGCGAGAGCAGTACTTC.

The rearrangement links TRBV27 to TRBJ2-7; weak D call: TRBD2 (5 bases). Germline loops: CDR1 MNHEY, CDR2 SMNVEV (reference sequence). The CDR3 sequence is 13 residues long. V was trimmed by 4 bases and J by 6 bases, leaving 13 bases between them. CDR3 DNA: TGTGCCAGCAGTTCCCGGGGTCAGCGCGAGCAGTACTTC. As protein: CASSSRGQREQYF.

V usage is TRBV6-5 and J usage is TRBJ1-2; D is possibly TRBD1 (5 bases). V lost 6 bases and J lost 7, with 15 bases in between. Germline values: CDR1 MNHEY, CDR2 SVGAGI. The CDR3 runs to 13 residues. CDR3 bases: TGTGCCAGCAGAGATACTGGGGCTCGTGGCTACACCTTC. Residues: CASRDTGARGYTF.

Here the CDR3 reads CASTLDRQIGDEQFF. CDR3 DNA: TGTGCCAGCACCTTGGACAGACAAATCGGGGATGAGCAGTTCTTC. This chain uses TRBV28 with TRBJ2-1; TRBD1 might be the D (6 bases). Trimming stripped 7 bases from V and 8 bases from J, with 21 bases between. The CDR3 loop spans 15 amino acids. Germline V gives CDR1 MDHEN, CDR2 SYDVKM.

V usage is TRBV9 and J usage is TRBJ2-1; no definite D call. Germline CDR1 and CDR2: SGDLS and YYNGEE. The germline V and J ends were trimmed by 0 bases and 9 bases, with 13 bases remaining between them. CDR3 size: 14 residues. This chain's CDR3 is CASSVALERPEQFF. Here the CDR3 DNA reads TGTGCCAGCAGCGTAGCTCTGGAGCGCCCTGAGCAGTTCTTC.

This clone was seen once. The chain carries TRBV7-3 and TRBJ2-1, with 7 bases that match TRBD1. Trimming took 3 bases from V and 2 from J; bases not matched to a gene: 4. The CDR3 loop spans 15 amino acids. CDR1 is SGHTA, CDR2 FQGTGA, per germline. CDR3: CASSFQQGTYNEQFF. CDR3 coding DNA: TGTGCCAGCAGCTTCCAACAGGGGACCTACAATGAGCAGTTCTTC.

The chain is built from TRBV7-2 and TRBJ2-7; tentatively, D is TRBD2 (6 bases). V lost 2 bases to trimming and J lost 1 base, with 15 bases between them. Germline assignment: CDR1 SGHTA and CDR2 FQGNSA. The CDR3 contains 16 residues. In DNA, the CDR3 is TGTGCCAGCAGCTTATCGGGAGAACTGTGGTCCTACGAGCAGTACTTC. Protein sequence: CASSLSGELWSYEQYF.

The chain uses TRBV27 and TRBJ2-3; 7 nucleotides align to TRBD1. This CDR3 contains 14 residues. Germline CDR1 reads MNHEY; CDR2 reads SMNVEV (reference sequence). Trimming took 8 bases from V and 4 from J; bases not matched to a gene: 9. The CDR3 loop is CASLDRRGADTQYF. In nucleotides, the CDR3 is TGTGCCAGCCTGGACAGGAGAGGGGCAGATACGCAGTATTTT.

J is TRBJ2-3 and V is TRBV6-6, with TRBD2 identical over 11 bases. V was pared by 8 bases and J by 4 bases, with 8 bases of the junction left unmatched. The CDR3 has 15 amino acids. CDR1 and CDR2 (germline): MNHNY, SVGAGI (reference sequence). The CDR3 coding sequence is TGTGCCAGCCGTACTAGCGGGAGTATCGCAGATACGCAGTATTTT. This sequence encodes CASRTSGSIADTQYF.

This clone was counted a single time. V usage is TRBV11-2 and J usage is TRBJ1-5; tentative D call: TRBD1 (5 bases). The CDR3 consists of 14 residues. Looked up from germline, CDR1 is SGHAT and CDR2 is FQNNGV. Trimming pared 5 bases from V and 2 bases from J, leaving 10 bases between. The CDR3, as DNA: TGTGCCAGCAGCCGGGGGAATGGCAATCAGCCCCAGCATTTT. Its translation is CASSRGNGNQPQHF.

The CDR3 is CSAGDRGYEQYF. The CDR3, as DNA: TGCAGCGCGGGGGACAGGGGCTACGAGCAGTACTTC. The gene calls are TRBV29-1 and TRBJ2-7, with TRBD1 identical over 10 bases. The germline CDR1 and CDR2 sequences are SQVTM and ANQGSEA. The length of the CDR3 is 12 residues. The V segment lost 7 bases and the J segment 3 bases; nucleotides outside the gene matches: 3.

V usage is TRBV27 and J usage is TRBJ1-1; TRBD1 matches at 8 bases. This CDR3 spans 13 amino acids. V shed 6 bases, J shed 8 bases, and the junction held 8 bases outside the gene matches. Per germline, CDR1 MNHEY and CDR2 SMNVEV (reference sequence). The DNA of the CDR3 is TGTGCCAGCAGGGCCAAACAGGGGGTCGAAGCTTTCTTT. This gives the protein CASRAKQGVEAFF.

The V and J genes are TRBV28 and TRBJ1-5, with D perhaps matching TRBD1 (5 bases). Per the germline V gene, CDR1 is MDHEN and CDR2 is SYDVKM. The length of the CDR3 is 15 residues. V lost 6 bases and J 3 bases, leaving 15 bases between the germline ends. Here the CDR3 reads CASRLPWGDNQPQHF. Here the CDR3 DNA reads TGTGCCAGCAGACTCCCCTGGGGGGACAATCAGCCCCAGCATTTT.

The V call is TRBV10-3, the J call TRBJ1-1; D perhaps matches TRBD1 (5 bases). The CDR3 consists of 13 residues. Germline CDR1 reads ENHRY; CDR2 reads SYGVKD. V dropped 2 bases and J dropped 2 bases, with 6 bases sitting between them. CDR3 sequence reads: CAISEQGNTEAFF. In DNA, the CDR3 is TGTGCCATCAGTGAGCAGGGAAACACTGAAGCTTTCTTT.

In DNA form, the CDR3 reads TGTGCCAGCAGCCAAGAGGTCCAGCGGGTGAACACTGAAGCTTTCTTT. Translating gives CASSQEVQRVNTEAFF. J is TRBJ1-1 and V is TRBV4-2; D is undetermined. This CDR3 has 16 residues. Between the trimmed V and J ends, which lost 0 bases and 0 bases, there was a span of 11 bases. The V gene's germline CDR1 is LGHNA and CDR2 YNFKEQ.

The chain combines TRBV2 with TRBJ1-5, with 7 bases aligning to TRBD1. Germline CDR1 and CDR2: SNHLY and FYNNEI. CDR3 length: 13 residues. Trimming removed 6 bases from V and 6 bases from J; junction bases left unmatched: 5. In DNA, the CDR3 is TGTGCCAGCAGAAGGGGGCAGAGTCAGCCCCAGCATTTT. It translates to CASRRGQSQPQHF.

The J gene is TRBJ2-7, the V gene TRBV28, with 14 bases fitting TRBD2. Trimming took 8 bases from V and 6 from J; bases not matched to a gene: 9. The CDR3 is made up of 15 amino acids. The germline V gene has CDR1 MDHEN and CDR2 SYDVKM. The CDR3 sequence is CASRLAGGPIREQYF. The CDR3 DNA reads TGTGCCAGCCGACTAGCGGGAGGGCCGATACGCGAGCAGTACTTC.

The gene calls are TRBV5-1 and TRBJ2-7; 10 positions match TRBD1. CDR1 is SGHRS, CDR2 YFSETQ, per germline. The CDR3 sequence is 13 residues long. With 5 bases clipped from V and 6 bases from J, the junction kept 5 bases outside the gene matches. The chain's CDR3 is CASRPGTGAEQYF. The DNA of the CDR3 is TGCGCCAGCAGACCCGGGACAGGGGCCGAGCAGTACTTC.

The chain employs TRBV6-5 and TRBJ2-7; TRBD2 is a possible D gene (6 bases). The CDR3 spans 13 residues. CDR1 is MNHEY, CDR2 SVGAGI, per germline. The V and J ends lost 2 bases and 4 bases respectively, with 9 bases between them. The DNA for the CDR3 is TGTGCCAGCAGTTACGGGACTTCTTACGAGCAGTACTTC. Protein: CASSYGTSYEQYF.

This rearrangement joins TRBV4-3 to TRBJ2-2; possibly TRBD1 for D (7 bases). Per germline, CDR1 LGHNA and CDR2 YSLEER. V lost 5 bases, J lost 3 bases, and 16 bases lay in between. CDR3 length equals 16 residues. CDR3 region: CASSAEGAIYTGELFF. DNA of the CDR3: TGCGCCAGCAGCGCGGAGGGGGCGATTTACACCGGGGAGCTGTTTTTT.

J is TRBJ1-1 and V is TRBV5-4; D is perhaps TRBD1 (6 bases). The CDR3 covers 13 residues. V dropped 0 bases and J dropped 11 bases, with 14 bases sitting between them. In germline, CDR1 is SGHNT, CDR2 YYREEE (reference sequence). The chain's CDR3 is CASSLDTRGSAFF. The CDR3 coding sequence is TGTGCCAGCAGCTTGGATACCAGGGGTTCCGCTTTCTTT.

On this clone: One end of the junction varies from germline; a read error may be responsible. The chain combines TRBV30 with TRBJ1-3, with a weak D call TRBD1 (6 bases). The CDR3 runs 13 residues. CDR1 and CDR2 (germline): GTSNPN, SVGIG (reference sequence). The CDR3 DNA follows: TGTGCGTGGAGGGGGAGCTCTGGAAACACCATATATTTT. It translates to CAWRGSSGNTIYF.

This clone was counted a few times. V is TRBV5-1 and J is TRBJ1-1; D is possibly TRBD1 (6 bases). Trimming cost V 0 bases and J 3 bases, with 12 bases left between them. Germline-derived CDR1 and CDR2 are SGHRS and YFSETQ. The length of the CDR3 is 15 residues. The CDR3 is CASSLVGSGDTEAFF. The CDR3 coding sequence is TGCGCCAGCAGCTTGGTTGGATCAGGGGACACTGAAGCTTTCTTT.

The chain joins TRBV28 to TRBJ2-4; tentative D call: TRBD1 (6 bases). Trimming stripped 1 base from V and 8 bases from J, with 18 bases between. In germline, CDR1 is MDHEN, CDR2 SYDVKM. This CDR3 is 16 amino acids long. The CDR3 is CASSLLQGSKGDIQYF. The CDR3 DNA sequence: TGTGCCAGCAGTTTATTGCAGGGCAGTAAGGGGGACATTCAGTACTTC.

The chain carries TRBV6-5 and TRBJ1-2; D remains ambiguous. The CDR3 length is 15 residues. V dropped 2 bases and J dropped 0 bases, with 10 bases sitting between them. Germline V gene data show CDR1 as MNHEY and CDR2 as SVGAGI. The CDR3 DNA is TGTGCCAGCAGTTACCGAAGAGCCTCTAACTATGGCTACACCTTC. Amino acid sequence: CASSYRRASNYGYTF.

The rearrangement joins TRBV19 to TRBJ1-1; perhaps TRBD1 as D (6 bases). The CDR3 consists of 13 residues. Trimming pared 4 bases from V and 4 bases from J, leaving 10 bases between. Germline CDR1 LNHDA, CDR2 SQIVND (reference sequence). In DNA, the CDR3 is TGTGCCAGTAGTACTACAGGGAGCACTGAAGCTTTCTTT. Protein: CASSTTGSTEAFF.

This clone was observed once. The CDR3: CASSPTSSPYNEQFF. CDR3 nucleotides: TGTGCCAGCAGTCCTACTAGTTCCCCCTACAATGAGCAGTTCTTC. The chain uses TRBV28 and TRBJ2-1, with D perhaps TRBD2 (5 bases). V was clipped by 5 bases and J by 2 bases, with 13 bases between them. The CDR3 extends over 15 amino acids. The germline V gene has CDR1 MDHEN and CDR2 SYDVKM. The variable domain in full, with the rest retrieved from reference TRBV28 and TRBJ2-1, is DVKVTQSSRYLVKRTGEKVFLECVQDMDHENMFWYRQDPGLGLRLIYFSYDVKMKEKGDIPEGYSVSREKKERFSLILESASTNQTSMYLCASSPTSSPYNEQFFGPGTRLTVL.